Each of the 29 T cell receptor beta chains below was sequenced from the same sample in a study of T cell responses to AZD1222 COVID-19 vaccine. Sequenced by immunoSEQ multiplex PCR; TCRdb stores in-frame clones only, minus some. The repertoire has roughly 120,000 clones, approximately 94% of them found once; the top ten carry about 5%. The sequences come from peripheral blood, collected 28 days after the second AZD1222 dose. Receptors were obtained from an adult who received the AZD1222 COVID-19 vaccine.

DNA of the CDR3: TGTGCCAGCAGCTTGGAAGGGGGAGGTGGCTACACCTTC. Its protein is CASSLEGGGGYTF. V and J are TRBV5-4 and TRBJ1-2, with D tentatively TRBD1 (6 bases). V was trimmed by 0 bases and J by 7 bases, leaving 10 bases between them. Per the germline V gene, CDR1 is SGHNT and CDR2 is YYREEE (reference sequence). The CDR3 loop spans 13 amino acids.

The V gene is TRBV10-1, the J gene TRBJ1-4; weak D call: TRBD1 (5 bases). The ends were cut back, 8 bases at V and 5 bases at J, with 18 bases in the middle. Germline CDR1 reads WNHNN; CDR2 reads SYGVQD (reference sequence). This CDR3 spans 15 amino acids. The CDR3 sequence is CASASGTADNEKLFF. In DNA form, the CDR3 reads TGCGCCAGCGCTAGTGGGACGGCCGACAATGAAAAACTGTTTTTT.

The chain carries TRBV18 and TRBJ2-1; D perhaps matches TRBD2 (5 bases). The germline V gene has CDR1 KGHSH and CDR2 LQKENI. CDR3 length: 13 amino acids. V was shortened by 4 bases and J by 3 bases, with 7 bases between the two germline ends. The CDR3 protein is CASSLTNYNEQFF. The CDR3 DNA reads as TGTGCCAGCTCACTGACTAACTACAATGAGCAGTTCTTC.

The J gene is TRBJ2-3, the V gene TRBV6-5; possible D gene TRBD2, 7 bases. Germline CDR1 reads MNHEY; CDR2 reads SVGAGI. The CDR3 runs to 15 residues. Trimming shortened V by 7 bases and J by 3 bases, and 17 bases separated the two germline ends. The CDR3 DNA reads as TGTGCCAGCATGAGGGGGGGAGGAGGGACAGATACGCAGTATTTT. This translates into CASMRGGGGTDTQYF.

The V and J genes are TRBV3-1 (or the pseudogene TRBV3-2) and TRBJ2-7, with 9 bases that match TRBD2. The ends lost 10 bases at V and 3 bases at J; junction bases unmatched: 25. CDR1 and CDR2 from the germline V gene are LGHDT and YNNKEL (reference sequence). The CDR3 spans 19 residues. CDR3 sequence reads: CANIIVMIAGDQPDYEQYF. Here the CDR3 DNA reads TGTGCCAACATTATCGTTATGATAGCGGGGGACCAACCCGACTACGAGCAGTACTTC.

In its sample, this clone was seen once. The rearrangement uses TRBV4-3 and TRBJ1-6; D is perhaps TRBD1 (6 bases). Germline CDR1 is LGHNA and CDR2 is YSLEER. The CDR3 runs 16 residues. Between the trimmed V and J ends, which lost 0 bases and 7 bases, there was a span of 13 bases. CDR3 amino acids: CASSQDPGVGNSPLHF. CDR3 nucleotides: TGCGCCAGCAGCCAAGATCCAGGGGTTGGGAATTCACCCCTCCACTTT.

The genes are TRBV19 and TRBJ1-4; a weak D match, TRBD1 (6 bases). The CDR3 has 12 amino acids. The V gene's germline CDR1 is LNHDA and CDR2 SQIVND (reference sequence). The V gene lost 8 bases and the J gene lost 8 bases, with 12 bases spanning the gap. The CDR3 protein is CASHRVGEKLFF. For the CDR3, the DNA is TGTGCCAGTCACAGGGTAGGAGAAAAACTGTTTTTT.

The rearrangement uses TRBV27 and TRBJ2-7; D is ambiguous. Germline lookup yields CDR1 MNHEY and CDR2 SMNVEV (reference sequence). The CDR3 has 17 residues. Trimming took 6 bases from V and 0 from J, leaving 21 bases between them. CDR3 amino acids: CASSSRREARSSYEQYF. In DNA form, the CDR3 reads TGTGCCAGCAGCTCCCGCCGAGAGGCGAGAAGCTCCTACGAGCAGTACTTC.

The gene calls are TRBV7-2 and TRBJ2-1; 7 nucleotides line up with TRBD2. This CDR3 has 16 amino acids. The V segment lost 4 bases and the J segment 2 bases; nucleotides outside the gene matches: 8. The germline V gene has CDR1 SGHTA and CDR2 FQGNSA. The CDR3 spells CASSSVGGLAYNEQFF. DNA for the CDR3: TGTGCCAGCAGCTCTGTCGGTGGACTAGCCTACAATGAGCAGTTCTTC.

The chain combines TRBV4-1 with TRBJ1-1; maybe TRBD1 (5 bases). V dropped 0 bases and J dropped 5 bases, with 13 bases sitting between them. Germline V CDR1 and CDR2: MGHRA, YSYEKL. The CDR3 runs to 15 residues. The CDR3 nucleotides read TGCGCCAGCAGCCAAGAGGGGCAGGTCGGGACTGAAGCTTTCTTT. Translating it yields CASSQEGQVGTEAFF.

The chain recombines TRBV11-3 with TRBJ2-7; the D gene is possibly TRBD1 (5 bases). Per the germline V gene, CDR1 is SGHNT and CDR2 is YENEEA. V lost 0 bases, J lost 3 bases, and 6 bases lay in between. The CDR3 is 13 amino acids. CDR3 region: CASSLDQGYEQYF. Here the CDR3 DNA reads TGTGCCAGCAGCTTAGATCAGGGCTACGAGCAGTACTTC. The complete variable domain, with remaining parts taken from reference TRBV11-3 and TRBJ2-7, reads EAGVVQSPRYKIIEKKQPVAFWCNPISGHNTLYWYLQNLGQGPELLIRYENEEAVDDSQLPKDRFSAERLKGVDSTLKIQPAELGDSAVYLCASSLDQGYEQYFGPGTRLTVT.

This chain links TRBV5-4 with TRBJ1-1; 10 nucleotides align to TRBD1. The junction had 2 bases not matched to a gene; V was cut back by 5 bases and J by 4 bases. Germline CDR1 and CDR2: SGHNT and YYREEE (reference sequence). The CDR3 is 13 amino acids. CDR3 sequence: CASRWTGGTEAFF. DNA of the CDR3: TGTGCCAGCAGATGGACAGGGGGCACTGAAGCTTTCTTT.

This chain joins TRBV5-5 and TRBJ1-4; D unresolved. Trimming removed 4 bases at V and 3 bases at J, with 13 bases between. The germline CDR1 and CDR2 sequences are SGHKS and YYEKEE (reference sequence). CDR3 length: 15 residues. The CDR3 is CASSKIEHSNEKLFF. The CDR3 DNA follows: TGTGCCAGCAGCAAAATAGAGCATTCTAATGAAAAACTGTTTTTT.

This sequence joins TRBV27 and TRBJ1-6, with D unclear. Germline V CDR1 and CDR2: MNHEY, SMNVEV (reference sequence). V was shortened by 7 bases and J by 9 bases, with 10 bases between the two germline ends. The CDR3 is 12 residues long. CDR3 in DNA: TGTGCCAGCACCTGGTTGGGTTCACCCCTCCACTTT. It encodes CASTWLGSPLHF.

V is TRBV29-1 and J is TRBJ1-1, with 8 bases that match TRBD1. J lost 4 bases, V lost 4 bases, and 8 bases had no gene match. CDR1 is SQVTM and CDR2 is ANQGSEA in the germline V gene. This CDR3 region has 14 residues. The CDR3 DNA follows: TGCAGCGTTGTGGCAGGGGGCTACGGCACTGAAGCTTTCTTT. Its protein product is CSVVAGGYGTEAFF.

The J gene is TRBJ2-1, the V gene TRBV5-4; D unresolved. Per germline, CDR1 SGHNT and CDR2 YYREEE (reference sequence). The CDR3 loop spans 13 amino acids. The V end was cut by 4 bases, the J end by 10 bases, with 15 bases between. As DNA, the CDR3 is TGTGCCAGCAGCCTCTCCCCAGCGTGGGAGCAGTTCTTC. It codes for CASSLSPAWEQFF. Looking up the rest from reference TRBV5-4 and TRBJ2-1 gives the full variable domain: ETGVTQSPTHLIKTRGQQVTLRCSSQSGHNTVSWYQQALGQGPQFIFQYYREEENGRGNFPPRFSGLQFPNYSSELNVNALELDDSALYLCASSLSPAWEQFFGPGTRLTVL.

This sequence joins TRBV4-3 and TRBJ2-3; a possible D gene is TRBD1 (5 bases). The CDR3 consists of 14 residues. CDR1 is LGHNA, CDR2 YSLEER, per germline. V lost 0 bases, J lost 6 bases, and 10 bases lay in between. CDR3 sequence (DNA): TGCGCCAGCAGCCAAGAGAAGGGGTTGGATACGCAGTATTTT. Translating gives CASSQEKGLDTQYF.

V is TRBV2 and J is TRBJ2-1; 12 bases are shared with TRBD1. V gave up 6 bases and J gave up 8 bases; unmatched junction bases: 11. Germline-derived CDR1 and CDR2 are SNHLY and FYNNEI. The CDR3 loop spans 16 amino acids. For the CDR3, the DNA is TGTGCCAGCAGAGCGAGGGTAGGGACAGGGGGCTATGAGCAGTTCTTC. Protein: CASRARVGTGGYEQFF. Supplemented by reference TRBV2 and TRBJ2-1, the full variable domain reads EPEVTQTPSHQVTQMGQEVILRCVPISNHLYFYWYRQILGQKVEFLVSFYNNEISEKSEIFDDQFSVERPDGSNFTLKIRSTKLEDSAMYFCASRARVGTGGYEQFFGPGTRLTVL.

The chain joins TRBV29-1 to TRBJ1-1; D is unresolved. Trimming removed 3 bases at V and 3 bases at J, with 8 bases between. Germline values: CDR1 SQVTM, CDR2 ANQGSEA. The CDR3 loop spans 12 amino acids. The CDR3 DNA reads TGCAGCGTTGACCAGGCCTACACTGAAGCTTTCTTT. Amino acids: CSVDQAYTEAFF.

This clone has a handful of counts. V usage is TRBV4-1 and J usage is TRBJ1-6; 9 bases line up with TRBD1. CDR3 length equals 14 residues. Looked up from germline, CDR1 is MGHRA and CDR2 is YSYEKL. J gave up 10 bases and V 4 bases, and 5 bases lay outside the gene matches. CDR3 sequence: CASSRGQGDSPLHF. The CDR3 DNA reads TGCGCCAGCAGCCGGGGACAGGGTGACTCACCCCTCCACTTT.

V gene TRBV4-1 combines with J gene TRBJ2-1; possible D gene TRBD1, 6 bases. Deletions cut 0 bases from V and 8 bases from J, with 17 bases between. The germline V gene has CDR1 MGHRA and CDR2 YSYEKL. The CDR3 totals 16 residues. As DNA, the CDR3 is TGCGCCAGCAGCCAAGAATCGGGACAAGGCGGATATGAGCAGTTCTTC. The encoded protein is CASSQESGQGGYEQFF.

This chain uses TRBV29-1 with TRBJ1-4; D call uncertain. Germline V lookup: CDR1 SQVTM, CDR2 ANQGSEA. The CDR3 loop spans 11 amino acids. The ends were cut back, 4 bases at V and 7 bases at J, with 7 bases in the middle. The CDR3 loop is CSVGFGEKLFF. CDR3 nucleotide sequence: TGCAGCGTTGGATTTGGTGAAAAACTGTTTTTT.

This clone was recorded only once. Relative to the germline gene, one junction end is altered; a read error may explain this. V usage is TRBV7-7 and J usage is TRBJ2-5; D might be TRBD1 (5 bases). The CDR3 spans 13 residues. Germline-derived CDR1 and CDR2 are SSHAT and FNYEAQ (reference sequence). CDR3 protein: CASSADSQETQYF. In DNA form, the CDR3 reads TGTGCTAGCAGCGCCGACAGCCAAGAGACCCAGTACTTC.

The chain is built from TRBV27 and TRBJ2-7; TRBD1 matches at 10 bases. CDR1 is MNHEY and CDR2 is SMNVEV in the germline V gene (reference sequence). J was trimmed by 5 bases and V by 5 bases; bases with no gene match: 9. The CDR3 consists of 15 residues. The DNA for the CDR3 is TGTGCCAGCAGTCCAGAGACAGGGGGCTTCCACGAGCAGTACTTC. Translation gives CASSPETGGFHEQYF.

The chain joins TRBV20-1 to TRBJ1-1; no firm D call. Germline assignment: CDR1 DFQATT and CDR2 SNEGSKA (reference sequence). Trimming left V 5 bases short and J 2 bases short, with 6 bases between. The CDR3 has 11 residues. CDR3 nucleotide sequence: TGCAGTGCTGCCAGAAACACTGAAGCTTTCTTT. As protein: CSAARNTEAFF.

This chain links TRBV24-1 with TRBJ2-7; TRBD1 matches 10 bases. This CDR3 spans 15 amino acids. Per the germline V gene, CDR1 is KGHDR and CDR2 is SFDVKD. The V segment lost 2 bases and the J segment 5 bases; nucleotides outside the gene matches: 5. The CDR3 sequence is CATSDYDRGPHEQYF. Written as DNA, the CDR3 is TGTGCCACCAGTGATTATGACAGGGGGCCTCACGAGCAGTACTTC.

This clone came up a few times. The rearrangement uses TRBV5-6 and TRBJ2-7; D may be TRBD2 (5 bases). The CDR3 has 14 residues. From germline, CDR1 is SGHDT and CDR2 YYEEEE. Trimming removed 2 bases at V and 0 bases at J, with 9 bases between. This chain's CDR3 is CASSFGVNSYEQYF. CDR3 in DNA: TGTGCCAGCAGCTTCGGGGTGAACTCCTACGAGCAGTACTTC.

This clone was picked up one time. The chain is built from TRBV7-9 and TRBJ1-1, with unresolved D. Germline CDR1 SEHNR, CDR2 FQNEAQ (reference sequence). V shed 5 bases and J shed 4 bases, with 11 bases lying between them. This CDR3 contains 13 residues. This CDR3 is CASSPREVTEAFF. CDR3 bases: TGTGCCAGCAGCCCCCGGGAGGTCACTGAAGCTTTCTTT. Based on the CDR3 plus reference TRBV7-9 and TRBJ1-1, the full variable domain is DTGVSQNPRHKITKRGQNVTFRCDPISEHNRLYWYRQTLGQGPEFLTYFQNEAQLEKSRLLSDRFSAERPKGSFSTLEIQRTEQGDSAMYLCASSPREVTEAFFGQGTRLTVV.

The chain uses TRBV5-1 and TRBJ1-2; 10 bases match TRBD1. The germline CDR1 and CDR2 sequences are SGHRS and YFSETQ. The ends lost 0 bases at V and 3 bases at J; junction bases unmatched: 2. This CDR3 is 15 amino acids long. In DNA, the CDR3 is TGCGCCAGCAGCTTGGCAGGACAGGGGGACTATGGCTACACCTTC. Translated: CASSLAGQGDYGYTF.